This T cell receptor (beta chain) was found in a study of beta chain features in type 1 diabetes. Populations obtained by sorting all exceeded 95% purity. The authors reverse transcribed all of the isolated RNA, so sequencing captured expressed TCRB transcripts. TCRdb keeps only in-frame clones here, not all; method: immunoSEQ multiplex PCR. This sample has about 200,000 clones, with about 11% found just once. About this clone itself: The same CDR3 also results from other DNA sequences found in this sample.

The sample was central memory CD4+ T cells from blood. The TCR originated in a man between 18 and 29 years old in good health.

The CDR3 protein is CASSLGVQETQYF. CDR3 coding DNA: TGTGCCAGCAGCTTGGGGGTCCAAGAGACCCAGTACTTC. V usage is TRBV5-6 and J usage is TRBJ2-5; D remains unclear. Between the trimmed V and J ends, which lost 0 bases and 1 base, there was a span of 4 bases. This CDR3 comprises 13 residues. The V gene's germline CDR1 is SGHDT and CDR2 YYEEEE.